The clone carrying this T cell receptor beta chain was found a few times. The sample belongs to a study of T cells in Graves' hyperthyroidism and ophthalmopathy. RNA transcripts provided the source from which TCR beta CDR3 regions were amplified. When the TCR CDR3 underwent first-round RT-PCR, the HTBI primer set was used. TCRdb re-analysed the multiplex PCR reads in MiXCR, keeping a single row per CDR3 protein. The data contain more than 300,000 distinct CDR3 sequences, approximately 15% of them singletons. There are 16 residues in the CDR3. Between the trimmed V and J ends, which lost 0 bases and 6 bases, there was a span of 20 bases. The germline V gene encodes CDR1 GTSNPN and CDR2 SVGIG (reference sequence).

This TCR derives from a woman in her thirties with Graves' hyperthyroidism. What was sequenced was blood. V gene TRBV30 combines with J gene TRBJ1-1, with D hard to call. CDR3 protein: CAWSVRHRTNGAEAFF. The CDR3 bases are TGTGCCTGGAGTGTACGGCACAGAACTAACGGGGCTGAAGCTTTCTTT.